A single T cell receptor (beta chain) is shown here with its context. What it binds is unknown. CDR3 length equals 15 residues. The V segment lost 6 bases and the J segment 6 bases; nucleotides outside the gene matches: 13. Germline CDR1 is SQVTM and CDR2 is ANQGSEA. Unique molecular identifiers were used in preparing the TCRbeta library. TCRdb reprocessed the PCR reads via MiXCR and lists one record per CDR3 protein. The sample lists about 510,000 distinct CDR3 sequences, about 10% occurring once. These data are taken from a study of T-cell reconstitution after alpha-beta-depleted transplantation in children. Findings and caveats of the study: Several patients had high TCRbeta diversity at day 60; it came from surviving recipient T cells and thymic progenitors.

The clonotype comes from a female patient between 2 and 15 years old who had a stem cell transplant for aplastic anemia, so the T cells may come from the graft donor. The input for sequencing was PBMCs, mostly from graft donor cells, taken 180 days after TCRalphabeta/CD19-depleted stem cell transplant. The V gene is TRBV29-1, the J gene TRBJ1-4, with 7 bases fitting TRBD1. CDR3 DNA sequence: TGCAGCGTCAGTATTTGGGGGACAGTGCATGAAAAACTGTTTTTT. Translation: CSVSIWGTVHEKLFF.